This entry features one T cell receptor (beta chain) sequence. Its target is not known. Amplification of TCR beta CDR3 regions was performed using RNA transcripts as template. Initially, a first-round RT-PCR of the TCR CDR3 employed the HTBI primer set. TCRdb redid the calling of the multiplex PCR reads with MiXCR, one entry per CDR3 protein. The sample has 750,000 to 900,000 distinct CDR3 sequences, 38% seen once. The data belong to a study of T cells in Graves' hyperthyroidism and ophthalmopathy. Trimming took 4 bases from V and 5 from J; bases not matched to a gene: 2. The V gene's germline CDR1 is LNHDA and CDR2 SQIVND (reference sequence). This CDR3 comprises 14 residues. Graves' hyperthyroidism showing no ophthalmopathy progression within 18 months was considered stable. Clinical symptoms, serum thyroxine and TRAb, thyroid ultrasound and orbital computed tomography were used for the diagnoses.

Notes on the study in general: Researchers report that a 13 V-J model separated ophthalmopathy from stable hyperthyroidism. Blood also carried most thyroid clonotypes expanded above 0.001.

The material sequenced was blood. The rearrangement joins TRBV19 to TRBJ1-4; TRBD1 matches at 9 bases. The origin of this receptor is a man between 18 and 29 years old with Graves' hyperthyroidism. The CDR3 bases are TGTGCCAGTAGTAAGGGGACAGGGAATGAAAAACTGTTTTTT. Amino acid sequence: CASSKGTGNEKLFF.